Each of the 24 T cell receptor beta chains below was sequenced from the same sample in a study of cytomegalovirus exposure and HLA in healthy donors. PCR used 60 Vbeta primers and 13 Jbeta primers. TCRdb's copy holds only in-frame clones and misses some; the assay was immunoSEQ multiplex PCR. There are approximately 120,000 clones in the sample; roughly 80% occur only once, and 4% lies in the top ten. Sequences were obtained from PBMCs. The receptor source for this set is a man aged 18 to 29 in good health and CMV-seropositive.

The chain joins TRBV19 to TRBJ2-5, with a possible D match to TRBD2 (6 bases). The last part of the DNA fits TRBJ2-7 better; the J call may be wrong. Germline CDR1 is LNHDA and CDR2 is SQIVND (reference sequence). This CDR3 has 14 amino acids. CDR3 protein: CASSIKDYLHEQYF. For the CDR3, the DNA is TGTGCCAGTAGTATCAAGGACTATCTCCACGAGCAGTACTTC.

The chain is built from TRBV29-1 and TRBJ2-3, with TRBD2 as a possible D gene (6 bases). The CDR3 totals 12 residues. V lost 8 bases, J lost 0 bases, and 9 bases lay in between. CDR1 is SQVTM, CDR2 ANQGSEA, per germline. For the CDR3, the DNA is TGCAGCACCCGGGAGAGCACAGATACGCAGTATTTT. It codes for CSTRESTDTQYF.

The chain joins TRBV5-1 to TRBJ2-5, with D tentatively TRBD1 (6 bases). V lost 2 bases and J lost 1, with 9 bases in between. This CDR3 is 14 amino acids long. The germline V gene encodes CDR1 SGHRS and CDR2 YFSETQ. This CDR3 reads CASSFGQFQETQYF. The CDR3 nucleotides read TGCGCCAGCAGCTTTGGACAGTTCCAAGAGACCCAGTACTTC.

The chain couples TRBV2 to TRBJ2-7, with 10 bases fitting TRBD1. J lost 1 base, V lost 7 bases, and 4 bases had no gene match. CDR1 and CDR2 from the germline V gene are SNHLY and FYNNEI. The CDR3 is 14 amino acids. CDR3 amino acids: CASMAGQGSYEQYF. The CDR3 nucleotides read TGTGCCAGCATGGCGGGACAGGGGTCCTACGAGCAGTACTTC.

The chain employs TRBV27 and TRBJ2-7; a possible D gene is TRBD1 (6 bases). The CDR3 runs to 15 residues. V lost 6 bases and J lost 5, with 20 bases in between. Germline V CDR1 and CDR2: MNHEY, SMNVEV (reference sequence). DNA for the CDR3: TGTGCCAGCAGCAAAACAGGGTTTAAGTGGGACGAGCAGTACTTC. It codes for CASSKTGFKWDEQYF.

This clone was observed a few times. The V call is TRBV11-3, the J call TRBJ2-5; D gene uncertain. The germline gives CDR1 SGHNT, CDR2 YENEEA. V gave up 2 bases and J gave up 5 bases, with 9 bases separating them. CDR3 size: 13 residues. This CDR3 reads CASSLTVMETQYF. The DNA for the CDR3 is TGTGCCAGCAGCTTAACTGTTATGGAGACCCAGTACTTC.

CDR3 in amino acids: CASSYERLALETQYF. CDR3 in DNA: TGTGCCAGCAGTTACGAGAGACTAGCGTTAGAGACCCAGTACTTC. The chain uses TRBV6-5 and TRBJ2-5, with 8 bases fitting TRBD2. The CDR3 has 15 amino acids. Trimming took 2 bases from V and 4 from J; bases not matched to a gene: 6. Germline CDR1 MNHEY, CDR2 SVGAGI.

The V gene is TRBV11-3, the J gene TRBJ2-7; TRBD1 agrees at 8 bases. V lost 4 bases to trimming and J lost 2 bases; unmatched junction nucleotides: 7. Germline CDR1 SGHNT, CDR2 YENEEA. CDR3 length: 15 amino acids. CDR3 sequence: CASSSPTGDPYEQYF. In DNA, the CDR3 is TGTGCCAGCAGCTCCCCGACAGGGGACCCCTACGAGCAGTACTTC.

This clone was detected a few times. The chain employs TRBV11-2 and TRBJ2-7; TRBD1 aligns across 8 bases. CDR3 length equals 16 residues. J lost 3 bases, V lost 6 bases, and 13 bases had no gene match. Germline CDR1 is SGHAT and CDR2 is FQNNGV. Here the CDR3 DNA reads TGTGCCAGCAGGCTTAATACTGGGACAGGCGTCTACGAGCAGTACTTC. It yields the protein CASRLNTGTGVYEQYF. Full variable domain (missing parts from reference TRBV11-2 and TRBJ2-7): EAGVAQSPRYKIIEKRQSVAFWCNPISGHATLYWYQQILGQGPKLLIQFQNNGVVDDSQLPKDRFSAERLKGVDSTLKIQPAKLEDSAVYLCASRLNTGTGVYEQYFGPGTRLTVT.

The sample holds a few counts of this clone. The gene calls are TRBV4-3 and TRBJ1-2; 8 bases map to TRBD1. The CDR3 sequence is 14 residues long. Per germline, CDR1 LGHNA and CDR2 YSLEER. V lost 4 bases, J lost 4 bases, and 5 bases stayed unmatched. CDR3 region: CASSRQGNIYGYTF. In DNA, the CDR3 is TGCGCCAGCAGCCGACAGGGGAACATCTATGGCTACACCTTC.

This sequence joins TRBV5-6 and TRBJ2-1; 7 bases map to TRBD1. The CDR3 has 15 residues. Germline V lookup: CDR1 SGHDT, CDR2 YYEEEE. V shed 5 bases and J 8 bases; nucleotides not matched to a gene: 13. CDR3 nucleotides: TGTGCCAGCAGTTTACAGGGGCTAGGAATCCATGAGCAGTTCTTC. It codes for CASSLQGLGIHEQFF.

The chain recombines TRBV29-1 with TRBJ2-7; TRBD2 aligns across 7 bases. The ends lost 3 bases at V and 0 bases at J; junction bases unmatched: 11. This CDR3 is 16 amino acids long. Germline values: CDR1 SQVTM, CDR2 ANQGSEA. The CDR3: CSVDISGRSNSYEQYF. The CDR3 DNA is TGCAGCGTTGATATTAGCGGGCGGTCAAACTCCTACGAGCAGTACTTC.

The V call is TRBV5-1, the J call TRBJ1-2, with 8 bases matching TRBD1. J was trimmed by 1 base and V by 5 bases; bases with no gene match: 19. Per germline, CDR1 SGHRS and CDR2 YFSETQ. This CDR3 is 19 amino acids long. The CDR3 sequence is CASRIGTGQGAGNNYGYTF. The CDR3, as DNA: TGCGCCAGCAGAATCGGAACAGGACAGGGTGCGGGGAATAACTATGGCTACACCTTC.

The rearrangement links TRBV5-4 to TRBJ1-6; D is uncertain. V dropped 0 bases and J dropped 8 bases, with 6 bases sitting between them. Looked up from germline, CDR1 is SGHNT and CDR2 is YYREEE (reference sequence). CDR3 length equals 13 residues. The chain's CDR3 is CASSLEQDSPLHF. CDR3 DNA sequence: TGTGCCAGCAGCTTGGAGCAGGATTCACCCCTCCACTTT.

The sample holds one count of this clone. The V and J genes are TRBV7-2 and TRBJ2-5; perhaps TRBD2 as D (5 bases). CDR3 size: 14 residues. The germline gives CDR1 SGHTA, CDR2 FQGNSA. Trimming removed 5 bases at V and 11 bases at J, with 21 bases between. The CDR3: CASSRPGEDGEQYF. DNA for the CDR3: TGTGCCAGCAGCCGCCCCGGGGAAGACGGAGAGCAGTACTTC.

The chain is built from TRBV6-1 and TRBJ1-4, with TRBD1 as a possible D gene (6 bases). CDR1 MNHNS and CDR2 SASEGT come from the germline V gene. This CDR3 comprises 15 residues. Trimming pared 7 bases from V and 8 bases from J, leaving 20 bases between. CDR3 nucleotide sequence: TGTGCCAGCATATGGCGGGGGGGGGCAGGGGAAAAACTGTTTTTT. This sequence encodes CASIWRGGAGEKLFF.

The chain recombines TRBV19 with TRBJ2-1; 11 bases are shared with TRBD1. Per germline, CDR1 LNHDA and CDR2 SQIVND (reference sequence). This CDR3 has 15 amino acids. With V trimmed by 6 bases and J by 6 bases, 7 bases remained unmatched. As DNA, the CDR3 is TGTGCCAGTAGCCTGGGACAGGGGGACAGCAATGAGCAGTTCTTC. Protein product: CASSLGQGDSNEQFF.

CDR3 DNA sequence: TGCGCCAGCAGCCAACCTACCGGGACAGGGAATCAGCCCCAGCATTTT. It yields the protein CASSQPTGTGNQPQHF. The chain has TRBV4-1 and TRBJ1-5; 9 nucleotides agree with TRBD1. The V gene's germline CDR1 is MGHRA and CDR2 YSYEKL. V was clipped by 2 bases and J by 4 bases; unmatched bases: 6. The CDR3 contains 16 residues.

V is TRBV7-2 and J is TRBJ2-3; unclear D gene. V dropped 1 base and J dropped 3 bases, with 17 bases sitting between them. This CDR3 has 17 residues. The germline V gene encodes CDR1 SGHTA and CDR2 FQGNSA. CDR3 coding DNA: TGTGCCAGCAGCTTAGGCCTTGGCAGGTTTGAGACAGATACGCAGTATTTT. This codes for CASSLGLGRFETDTQYF.

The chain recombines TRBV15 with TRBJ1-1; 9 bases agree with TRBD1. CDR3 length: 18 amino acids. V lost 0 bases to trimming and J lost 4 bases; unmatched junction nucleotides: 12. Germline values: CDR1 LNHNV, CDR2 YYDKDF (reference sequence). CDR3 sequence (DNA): TGTGCCACCAGCAGAGATGGCTTGGGACAGGGTATTTTCACTGAAGCTTTCTTT. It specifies CATSRDGLGQGIFTEAFF. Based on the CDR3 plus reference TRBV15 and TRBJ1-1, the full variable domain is DAMVIQNPRYQVTQFGKPVTLSCSQTLNHNVMYWYQQKSSQAPKLLFHYYDKDFNNEADTPDNFQSRRPNTSFCFLDIRSPGLGDTAMYLCATSRDGLGQGIFTEAFFGQGTRLTVV.

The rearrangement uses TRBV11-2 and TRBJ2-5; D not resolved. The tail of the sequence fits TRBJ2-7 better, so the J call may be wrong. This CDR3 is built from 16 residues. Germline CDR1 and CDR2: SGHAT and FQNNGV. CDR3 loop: CASSLAPVSGSYEQYF. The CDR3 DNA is TGTGCCAGCAGCTTAGCCCCGGTGTCAGGCTCCTACGAGCAGTACTTC.

The CDR3 protein is CASSLEDITDTQYF. Here the CDR3 DNA reads TGCGCCAGCAGCTTGGAGGACATAACAGATACGCAGTATTTT. V usage is TRBV5-1 and J usage is TRBJ2-3, with D maybe TRBD1 (5 bases). This CDR3 has 14 residues. CDR1 SGHRS and CDR2 YFSETQ come from the germline V gene. Trimming pared 0 bases from V and 3 bases from J, leaving 8 bases between.

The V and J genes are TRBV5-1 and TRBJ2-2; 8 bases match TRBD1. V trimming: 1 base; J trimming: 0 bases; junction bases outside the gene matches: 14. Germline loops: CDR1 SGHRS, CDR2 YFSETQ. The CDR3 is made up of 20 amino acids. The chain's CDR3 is CASSLLSSFQGAANTGELFF. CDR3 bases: TGCGCCAGCAGCTTGCTTTCCAGTTTTCAGGGGGCCGCGAACACCGGGGAGCTGTTTTTT.

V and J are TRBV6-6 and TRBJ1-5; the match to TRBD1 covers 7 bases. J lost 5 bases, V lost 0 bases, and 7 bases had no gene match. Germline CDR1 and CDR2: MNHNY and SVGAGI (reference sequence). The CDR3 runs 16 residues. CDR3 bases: TGTGCCAGCAGTTACTCGGACAGGCGACGTGATCAGCCCCAGCATTTT. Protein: CASSYSDRRRDQPQHF.